Presented here are 24 T cell receptor beta chains from one specimen sequenced in a study of identical twins. TCRdb itself ran the 5' RACE reads through MiXCR, one entry per CDR3 protein. The table shows approximately 700,000 distinct CDR3 sequences, with around 5.7% occurring only once. The sequenced sample consisted of naive T cells sorted from blood. These receptors were collected from a young man in good health.

This rearrangement joins TRBV20-1 to TRBJ1-5; 7 nucleotides match TRBD1. CDR3 length: 13 amino acids. Germline loops: CDR1 DFQATT, CDR2 SNEGSKA (reference sequence). V lost 6 bases, J lost 6 bases, and 8 bases stayed unmatched. This CDR3 is CSAIRDSLQPQHF. DNA for the CDR3: TGCAGTGCAATAAGGGACAGTCTTCAGCCCCAGCATTTT.

This clonotype was observed at least ten times. V usage is TRBV12-3 or TRBV12-4 and J usage is TRBJ1-5; weak D call: TRBD1 (6 bases). Trimming shortened V by 5 bases and J by 5 bases, and 13 bases separated the two germline ends. The CDR3 sequence is 14 residues long. The CDR3 coding sequence is TGTGCCAGCAGTCATCAGGGGAGGCATCAGCCCCAGCATTTT. It specifies CASSHQGRHQPQHF.

The genes are TRBV30 and TRBJ2-3; TRBD2 agrees at 10 bases. CDR1 and CDR2 (germline): GTSNPN, SVGIG (reference sequence). The trim removed 3 bases at V and 4 bases at J, leaving 4 bases unmatched. This CDR3 has 14 amino acids. CDR3: CAWRQLAGSDTQYF. DNA of the CDR3: TGTGCCTGGAGACAACTAGCGGGATCAGATACGCAGTATTTT.

In this sample, this clonotype turned up many times. V usage is TRBV12-3 or TRBV12-4 and J usage is TRBJ2-7; D possibly matches TRBD1 or TRBD2 (5 bases each). The length of the CDR3 is 13 residues. Trimming took off 9 bases at V and 0 bases at J, with 12 bases between the two ends. CDR3 sequence (DNA): TGTGCCAGTCGACGGGGCACCTCCTACGAGCAGTACTTC. As protein: CASRRGTSYEQYF.

This clonotype has a count of ten or more. The V call is TRBV20-1, the J call TRBJ2-1, with 9 bases matching TRBD1. In germline, CDR1 is DFQATT, CDR2 SNEGSKA (reference sequence). Trimming at V came to 5 bases and at J to 4 bases, leaving 6 bases not matched to a gene. CDR3 size: 14 residues. The CDR3 loop is CSAEPGQGYNEQFF. The CDR3 DNA reads TGCAGTGCTGAACCGGGACAGGGATACAATGAGCAGTTCTTC.

In this sample, this clonotype turned up a few times. V gene TRBV7-9 combines with J gene TRBJ2-7; D might be TRBD1 (6 bases). The CDR3 extends over 15 amino acids. CDR1 and CDR2 (germline): SEHNR, FQNEAQ (reference sequence). Between the trimmed V and J ends, which lost 0 bases and 5 bases, there was a span of 14 bases. The CDR3 coding sequence is TGTGCCAGCAGCTTAGCGCGGGCAGGGGATCACGAGCAGTACGTC. Protein product: CASSLARAGDHEQYV.

Turning to this clonotype: This sequence may be a read error, since a much larger clone differs from it by one base. The CDR3 end shows no conserved phenylalanine or tryptophan, and so a read error is likely. The rearrangement joins TRBV5-1 to TRBJ2-7; TRBD2 matches 13 bases. The V gene's germline CDR1 is SGHRS and CDR2 YFSETQ. The length of the CDR3 is 15 residues. The junction had 3 bases not matched to a gene; V was cut back by 0 bases and J by 6 bases. CDR3 DNA: TGCGCCAGCAGCTTGGACGGGACTAGCGGGATCGAGCAGTACATC. Its translation: CASSLDGTSGIEQYI.

This clonotype was seen many times. The chain has TRBV7-2 and TRBJ2-1; 8 bases match TRBD1. V shed 6 bases and J 10 bases; nucleotides not matched to a gene: 14. Germline assignment: CDR1 SGHTA and CDR2 FQGNSA. This CDR3 comprises 15 residues. The CDR3 reads CASSSGGVGRFEQFF. CDR3 nucleotide sequence: TGTGCCAGCAGTTCAGGGGGCGTGGGACGTTTCGAGCAGTTCTTC. The whole variable domain, filled in from reference TRBV7-2 and TRBJ2-1, reads GAGVSQSPSNKVTEKGKDVELRCDPISGHTALYWYRQSLGQGLEFLIYFQGNSAPDKSGLPSDRFSAERTGGSVSTLTIQRTQQEDSAVYLCASSSGGVGRFEQFFGPGTRLTVL.

This clonotype was counted a few times. This chain links TRBV14 with TRBJ2-1; weak D call: TRBD2 (6 bases). V was trimmed by 0 bases and J by 8 bases, leaving 11 bases between them. Germline lookup yields CDR1 SGHDN and CDR2 FVKESK. The CDR3 consists of 14 residues. Written as DNA, the CDR3 is TGTGCCAGCAGCCAAGAAGGAGGGGCTTATGAGCAGTTCTTC. Protein: CASSQEGGAYEQFF.

In DNA form, the CDR3 reads TGTGCCAGCAGTTTACAAGGGGGCAACTACAATGAGCAGTTCTTC. It translates to CASSLQGGNYNEQFF. The V call is TRBV12-3 or TRBV12-4, the J call TRBJ2-1, with 7 bases lining up with TRBD1. V shed 2 bases, J shed 3 bases, and the junction held 4 bases outside the gene matches. This CDR3 has 15 amino acids.

This clonotype was detected many times. V gene TRBV27 combines with J gene TRBJ2-4; 7 bases fit TRBD1. CDR1 is MNHEY and CDR2 is SMNVEV in the germline V gene (reference sequence). This CDR3 has 15 amino acids. V lost 10 bases to trimming and J lost 0 bases; unmatched junction nucleotides: 9. The CDR3 spells CATADRRLAKNIQYF. DNA for the CDR3: TGTGCCACTGCGGACAGGCGGCTAGCCAAAAACATTCAGTACTTC.

This clonotype was seen a few times. The chain combines TRBV12-3 or TRBV12-4 with TRBJ1-1; D uncertain. The CDR3 extends over 13 amino acids. V was shortened by 3 bases and J by 4 bases, with 9 bases between the two germline ends. The CDR3 sequence is CASSFGPTTEAFF. For the CDR3, the DNA is TGTGCCAGCAGTTTTGGTCCCACCACTGAAGCTTTCTTT.

This clonotype has ten or more counts. The gene calls are TRBV4-2 and TRBJ2-5; D ambiguous. Looked up from germline, CDR1 is LGHNA and CDR2 is YNFKEQ. Trimming took off 0 bases at V and 5 bases at J, with 10 bases between the two ends. This CDR3 has 14 residues. The chain's CDR3 is CASSQEKSRETQYF. Here the CDR3 DNA reads TGTGCCAGCAGCCAAGAAAAGAGTAGGGAGACCCAGTACTTC.

This clonotype has ten or more counts. The chain's CDR3 is CASSGDTYYNEQFF. The CDR3 region has the DNA TGTGCCAGCAGCGGGGACACCTACTACAATGAGCAGTTCTTC. The chain recombines TRBV9 with TRBJ2-1, with D maybe TRBD1 (6 bases). CDR3 length: 14 residues. Trimming cost V 3 bases and J 3 bases, with 10 bases left between them. Looked up from germline, CDR1 is SGDLS and CDR2 is YYNGEE.

This clonotype was seen only a few times. J is TRBJ2-2 and V is TRBV11-3; D is perhaps TRBD2 (6 bases). Trimming took off 3 bases at V and 5 bases at J, with 16 bases between the two ends. CDR1 is SGHNT, CDR2 YENEEA, per germline. The CDR3 extends over 16 amino acids. CDR3 sequence (DNA): TGTGCCAGCAGCTTGCCTCGGGGGTATGGAACCGGGGAGCTGTTTTTT. Its translation: CASSLPRGYGTGELFF.

This clonotype was recorded a few times. The chain couples TRBV24-1 to TRBJ2-6, with D perhaps matching TRBD1 or TRBD2 (5 bases each). Trimming cost V 6 bases and J 0 bases, with 8 bases left between them. This CDR3 has 15 residues. Per the germline V gene, CDR1 is KGHDR and CDR2 is SFDVKD. The CDR3 coding sequence is TGTGCCACCAGTAAGGGGAGCTCTGGGGCCAACGTCCTGACTTTC. This gives the protein CATSKGSSGANVLTF.

This clonotype was observed a few times. The V call is TRBV7-9, the J call TRBJ2-5; TRBD1 or TRBD2 may be the D gene (5 bases each). Trimming took 1 base from V and 4 from J, leaving 16 bases between them. The CDR3 consists of 16 residues. From germline, CDR1 is SEHNR and CDR2 FQNEAQ (reference sequence). Written as DNA, the CDR3 is TGTGCCAGCAGCTTAGTAGGCCTGGGGGTTGGAGAGACCCAGTACTTC. It yields the protein CASSLVGLGVGETQYF.

This clonotype was observed at least ten times. CDR3 nucleotide sequence: TGTGCCAGCAGCATGGGACTAGCCTCCTACAATGAGCAGTTCTTC. Translation: CASSMGLASYNEQFF. The chain recombines TRBV7-6 with TRBJ2-1; 9 bases are shared with TRBD2. The CDR3 consists of 15 residues. Unmatched junction bases numbered 2, after V lost 5 bases and J lost 0 bases. Looked up from germline, CDR1 is SGHVS and CDR2 is FNYEAQ. The full variable domain, in which reference TRBV7-6 and TRBJ2-1 provide the parts outside the CDR3, is GAGVSQSPRYKVTKRGQDVALRCDPISGHVSLYWYRQALGQGPEFLTYFNYEAQQDKSGLPNDRFSAERPEGSISTLTIQRTEQRDSAMYRCASSMGLASYNEQFFGPGTRLTVL.

The chain couples TRBV12-3 or TRBV12-4 to TRBJ2-3, with 7 nucleotides matching TRBD2. CDR3 length: 15 residues. V lost 4 bases to trimming and J lost 4 bases; unmatched junction nucleotides: 8. CDR3 nucleotides: TGTGCCAGCAGTTCCGGACTAGATTCTCCAGATACGCAGTATTTT. Its translation: CASSSGLDSPDTQYF.

This clonotype was seen repeatedly, ten times or more. The chain links TRBV6-1 to TRBJ2-3; D unclear. Trimming pared 6 bases from V and 6 bases from J, leaving 10 bases between. Germline lookup yields CDR1 MNHNS and CDR2 SASEGT. The CDR3 has 12 amino acids. In nucleotides, the CDR3 is TGTGCCAGCAGAGAGATCCGGGATACGCAGTATTTT. Amino acids: CASREIRDTQYF.

This clonotype was counted a few times. The rearrangement uses TRBV20-1 and TRBJ2-5, with TRBD1 matching over 10 bases. The germline V gene encodes CDR1 DFQATT and CDR2 SNEGSKA (reference sequence). V was clipped by 0 bases and J by 5 bases; unmatched bases: 9. This CDR3 has 16 residues. As DNA, the CDR3 is TGCAGTGCTAGAGATCTAGGGACAGGGGTAGGGGAGACCCAGTACTTC. This codes for CSARDLGTGVGETQYF.

This clonotype was seen at least ten times. V and J are TRBV12-3 or TRBV12-4 and TRBJ2-7; 8 positions match TRBD2. This CDR3 has 18 amino acids. With V trimmed by 7 bases and J by 5 bases, 22 bases remained unmatched. The DNA for the CDR3 is TGTGCCAGCACCCAACACCCAGCGGGAGATGTCCCCATAGACGAGCAGTACGTC. Its translation is CASTQHPAGDVPIDEQYV.

This clonotype was observed many times. This chain joins TRBV28 and TRBJ2-3; D is possibly TRBD1 (7 bases). The V and J ends lost 7 bases and 4 bases respectively, with 15 bases between them. The CDR3 is 14 residues long. In germline, CDR1 is MDHEN, CDR2 SYDVKM. The CDR3 region is CASMSQGGADTQYF. CDR3 in DNA: TGTGCCAGCATGTCCCAGGGGGGCGCAGATACGCAGTATTTT.

This clonotype has at least ten counts. The chain couples TRBV3-1 to TRBJ2-7; D ambiguous. CDR3 length: 15 residues. Trimming removed 4 bases at V and 4 bases at J, with 17 bases between. The germline gives CDR1 LGHDT, CDR2 YNNKEL (reference sequence). Here the CDR3 reads CASSPGPPRSYEQYF. The CDR3 DNA is TGTGCCAGCAGCCCCGGACCCCCTCGATCTTACGAGCAGTACTTC.